Presented here are 19 T cell receptor beta chains from one specimen sequenced in a study of spatial heterogeneity in lung cancer. Time point described: sample taken at primary tumor resection. Sequencing was performed on whole RNA extracted from tumor and nontumor lung tissue, or from frozen PBMC, and the material was left unsorted. TCRdb independently ran MiXCR on the 5' RACE reads; one entry per CDR3 protein. The sample shows tens of thousands of distinct CDR3 sequences, about 8% of them seen only once. The input for sequencing was PBMCs, taken at surgery. The receptors derive from a female donor with early-stage non-small cell lung cancer.

This clonotype was counted ten times or more. The chain links TRBV24-1 to TRBJ2-2; D unclear. Germline assignment: CDR1 KGHDR and CDR2 SFDVKD. V lost 9 bases to trimming and J lost 0 bases, with 10 bases between them. This CDR3 comprises 14 residues. Written as DNA, the CDR3 is TGTGCCACCTGTTTAGGACCGAACACCGGGGAGCTGTTTTTT. Residues: CATCLGPNTGELFF.

This sequence joins TRBV4-2 and TRBJ1-1, with D possibly TRBD1 on 5 matching bases. The CDR3 has 14 amino acids. Germline V gives CDR1 LGHNA, CDR2 YNFKEQ. Trimming took 0 bases from V and 4 from J, leaving 9 bases between them. The DNA for the CDR3 is TGTGCCAGCAGCCAAGACCGAAGGGGCACTGAAGCTTTCTTT. Translating gives CASSQDRRGTEAFF.

There are a few counts of this clonotype. CDR3 coding DNA: TGTGCCAGCCGGGACAGGGAAAAAGGGGAGCAGTACGTC. As protein: CASRDREKGEQYV. The chain couples TRBV2 to TRBJ2-7, with 9 bases fitting TRBD1. Per germline, CDR1 SNHLY and CDR2 FYNNEI. The CDR3 runs 13 residues. The junction had 9 bases not matched to a gene; V was cut back by 8 bases and J by 7 bases.

This clonotype was recorded a few times. The V and J genes are TRBV10-3 and TRBJ1-4; 7 bases map to TRBD1. From germline, CDR1 is ENHRY and CDR2 SYGVKD. The CDR3 is made up of 15 amino acids. Trimming removed 3 bases from V and 8 bases from J; junction bases left unmatched: 9. The chain's CDR3 is CAISEGSGGREKLFF. Written as DNA, the CDR3 is TGTGCCATCAGTGAAGGTTCAGGGGGACGAGAAAAACTGTTTTTT.

In its sample, this clonotype is medium-sized (0.01 to 0.1%). This sequence joins TRBV9 and TRBJ2-1, with 9 positions matching TRBD2. J was trimmed by 2 bases and V by 4 bases; bases with no gene match: 1. CDR1 and CDR2 (germline): SGDLS, YYNGEE. The CDR3 extends over 14 amino acids. CDR3 loop: CASSLAGAYNEQFF. CDR3 bases: TGTGCCAGCAGCTTAGCGGGGGCCTACAATGAGCAGTTCTTC.

The gene calls are TRBV10-3 and TRBJ1-1, with D possibly TRBD1 on 6 matching bases. CDR3 size: 15 residues. Trimming removed 0 bases at V and 5 bases at J, with 13 bases between. Looked up from germline, CDR1 is ENHRY and CDR2 is SYGVKD. The CDR3: CAISESPGAETEAFF. In nucleotides, the CDR3 is TGTGCCATCAGTGAGTCACCAGGGGCCGAGACTGAAGCTTTCTTT.

Many counts were recorded for this clonotype. The chain employs TRBV6-2 or TRBV6-3 and TRBJ2-2; no definite D call. The CDR3 totals 14 residues. Trimming left V 5 bases short and J 6 bases short, with 13 bases between. The germline gives CDR1 MNHEY, CDR2 SVGEGT. Here the CDR3 reads CASSRSTVAGELFF. The CDR3 DNA reads as TGTGCCAGCAGTCGATCGACGGTAGCCGGGGAGCTGTTTTTT.

This clonotype turned up a few times. V is TRBV4-1 and J is TRBJ1-6; TRBD1 agrees at 7 bases. The germline gives CDR1 MGHRA, CDR2 YSYEKL. The CDR3 spans 16 residues. Trimming cost V 1 base and J 10 bases; bases outside gene matches: 10. The CDR3: CASSQAGSGQISPLHF. CDR3 bases: TGCGCCAGCAGCCAAGCGGGTTCGGGACAGATATCACCCCTCCACTTT.

The chain has TRBV27 and TRBJ2-4, with 7 bases identical to TRBD1. V shed 6 bases and J 3 bases; nucleotides not matched to a gene: 17. Germline loops: CDR1 MNHEY, CDR2 SMNVEV (reference sequence). The CDR3 has 18 residues. The DNA of the CDR3 is TGTGCCAGCAGGGGGGAACCCCGAAGACAGGGCGGCAAAAACATTCAGTACTTC. Encoded protein: CASRGEPRRQGGKNIQYF.

This clonotype was seen many times. The chain recombines TRBV29-1 with TRBJ2-1; TRBD2 aligns across 9 bases. J was trimmed by 5 bases and V by 4 bases; bases with no gene match: 3. Germline V gene data show CDR1 as SQVTM and CDR2 as ANQGSEA. The CDR3 is 13 amino acids. CDR3 region: CSVVSGGNNEQFF. The DNA for the CDR3 is TGCAGCGTTGTCAGCGGGGGGAACAATGAGCAGTTCTTC.

This clonotype was seen repeatedly, ten times or more. The chain joins TRBV6-2 or TRBV6-3 to TRBJ1-5, with a possible D match to TRBD1 (5 bases). V lost 0 bases and J 0 bases, leaving 21 bases between the germline ends. The CDR3 extends over 20 amino acids. Per germline, CDR1 MNHEY and CDR2 SVGEGT. The DNA for the CDR3 is TGTGCCAGCAGTTACTCGACTTGGCAGGGAGTAAGCTATAGCAATCAGCCCCAGCATTTT. It is translated as CASSYSTWQGVSYSNQPQHF.

The sample holds many counts of this clonotype. J is TRBJ2-2 and V is TRBV4-1, with no clear D. The V gene's germline CDR1 is MGHRA and CDR2 YSYEKL. The CDR3 is made up of 17 amino acids. V was pared by 1 base and J by 5 bases, with 17 bases between. In nucleotides, the CDR3 is TGCGCCAGCAGCCAAGGCCCGAGATCCGAAGGAACCGGGGAGCTGTTTTTT. Its translation: CASSQGPRSEGTGELFF.

In this sample, this clonotype turned up many times. The V and J genes are TRBV28 and TRBJ2-1, with D maybe TRBD1 (7 bases). CDR1 is MDHEN and CDR2 is SYDVKM in the germline V gene. V was cut by 6 bases and J by 0 bases, with 9 bases left in between. The CDR3 is made up of 14 amino acids. Here the CDR3 reads CASSQGGSYNEQFF. The CDR3 DNA reads TGTGCCAGCAGCCAGGGGGGCTCCTACAATGAGCAGTTCTTC.

At least ten counts were recorded for this clonotype. V usage is TRBV20-1 and J usage is TRBJ2-7; D not certain. Between the trimmed V and J ends, which lost 4 bases and 3 bases, there was a span of 7 bases. CDR3 size: 11 residues. Germline assignment: CDR1 DFQATT and CDR2 SNEGSKA (reference sequence). CDR3 loop: CSANDRYEQYV. CDR3 in DNA: TGCAGTGCTAATGACCGCTACGAGCAGTACGTC.

V is TRBV19 and J is TRBJ1-5; no clear D gene. Germline values: CDR1 LNHDA, CDR2 SQIVND (reference sequence). CDR3 length equals 15 residues. Trimming shortened V by 8 bases and J by 4 bases, and 18 bases separated the two germline ends. CDR3 nucleotides: TGTGCCAGTGGTCCATCTCAGCGGGGAAATCAGCCCCAGCATTTT. Translated: CASGPSQRGNQPQHF.

The V call is TRBV20-1, the J call TRBJ2-1, with 9 bases matching TRBD1. Germline V gene lookup returns CDR1 DFQATT and CDR2 SNEGSKA (reference sequence). The CDR3 totals 18 residues. V gave up 5 bases and J gave up 8 bases; unmatched junction bases: 22. CDR3: CSASPGTGIKYSAYEQFF. CDR3 DNA sequence: TGCAGTGCTTCGCCCGGGACAGGGATTAAGTACTCGGCGTATGAGCAGTTCTTC.

Ten or more counts support this clonotype. This rearrangement joins TRBV5-5 to TRBJ2-4; 9 bases fit TRBD1. V dropped 4 bases and J dropped 0; count of bases not matched to a gene: 8. There are 17 residues in the CDR3. Germline-derived CDR1 and CDR2 are SGHKS and YYEKEE (reference sequence). The CDR3 DNA reads TGTGCCAGCAGCGAACAGGGGGCCGGTCTAGCCAAAAACATTCAGTACTTC. Its protein is CASSEQGAGLAKNIQYF.

The table lists this clonotype with many counts. The CDR3 loop reads CASKRDTSFYEQYV. The CDR3 region has the DNA TGTGCCAGCAAAAGAGACACGAGCTTCTACGAGCAGTACGTC. The rearrangement joins TRBV6-2 or TRBV6-3 to TRBJ2-7; no definite D call. CDR3 length: 14 residues. Per germline, CDR1 MNHEY and CDR2 SVGEGT. Trimming took off 7 bases at V and 3 bases at J, with 16 bases between the two ends.

The CDR3, as DNA: TGTGCCAGCACTTCGAATATTCCCCAGACGGACTATGGCTACACCTTC. This gives the protein CASTSNIPQTDYGYTF. The V call is TRBV12-3 or TRBV12-4, the J call TRBJ1-2, with D hard to call. Trimming cost V 7 bases and J 3 bases, with 21 bases left between them. The CDR3 has 16 residues.